This T cell receptor beta chain is drawn from a study of cytomegalovirus exposure and HLA in healthy donors. Looking at the study overall: A subsequent analysis reported that the 95 to 150 validation repertoires were produced on the same platform that had also been used for the roughly 670 first-cohort repertoires. General study results and limits: The study recorded about 160 TCR beta chains that were cytomegalovirus-associated. As confirmed in vitro, a few CMV-associated chains were specific for CMV antigens.

Produced via immunoSEQ multiplex PCR; TCRdb's table is partial and in-frame only. The sample includes 120,000 or so clones, approximately 88% seen only once; the top ten take roughly 2%. The CDR3 covers 14 residues. The ends lost 4 bases at V and 10 bases at J; junction bases unmatched: 7. The germline V gene encodes CDR1 SGHTA and CDR2 FQGNSA. For this clone: What it binds is unknown.

V usage is TRBV7-2 and J usage is TRBJ2-1, with 10 positions matching TRBD1. The clonotype was recovered from a young woman in good health and CMV-seronegative. Input material: PBMCs. The CDR3 sequence: CASSSGTGVEEQFF. CDR3 DNA: TGTGCCAGCAGCTCCGGGACAGGGGTTGAGGAGCAGTTCTTC. Complete variable domain (other parts from reference TRBV7-2 and TRBJ2-1): GAGVSQSPSNKVTEKGKDVELRCDPISGHTALYWYRQSLGQGLEFLIYFQGNSAPDKSGLPSDRFSAERTGGSVSTLTIQRTQQEDSAVYLCASSSGTGVEEQFFGPGTRLTVL.